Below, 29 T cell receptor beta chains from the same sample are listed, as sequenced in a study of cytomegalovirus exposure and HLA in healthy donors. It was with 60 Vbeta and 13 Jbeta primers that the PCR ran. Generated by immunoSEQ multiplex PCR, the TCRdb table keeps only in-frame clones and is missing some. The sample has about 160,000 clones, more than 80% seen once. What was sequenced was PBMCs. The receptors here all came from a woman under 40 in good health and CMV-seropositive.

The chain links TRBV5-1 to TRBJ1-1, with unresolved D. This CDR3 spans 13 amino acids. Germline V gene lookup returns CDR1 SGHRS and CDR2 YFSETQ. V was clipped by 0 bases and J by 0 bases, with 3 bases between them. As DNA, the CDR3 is TGCGCCAGCAGCTTGGGCGTGAACACTGAAGCTTTCTTT. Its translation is CASSLGVNTEAFF.

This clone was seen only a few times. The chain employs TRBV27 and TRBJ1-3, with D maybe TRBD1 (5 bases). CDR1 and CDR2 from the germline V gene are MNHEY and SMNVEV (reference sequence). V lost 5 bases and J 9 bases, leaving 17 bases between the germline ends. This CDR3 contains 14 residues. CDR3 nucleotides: TGTGCCAGCAGTCCCCGGGCAGGGCTGAGCACCATATATTTT. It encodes CASSPRAGLSTIYF.

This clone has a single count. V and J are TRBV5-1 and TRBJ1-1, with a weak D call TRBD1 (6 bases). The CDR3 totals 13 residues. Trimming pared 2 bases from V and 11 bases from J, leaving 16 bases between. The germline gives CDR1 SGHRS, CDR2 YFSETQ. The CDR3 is CASSLGQFDWAFF. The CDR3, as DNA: TGCGCCAGCAGCTTAGGACAGTTTGACTGGGCTTTCTTT.

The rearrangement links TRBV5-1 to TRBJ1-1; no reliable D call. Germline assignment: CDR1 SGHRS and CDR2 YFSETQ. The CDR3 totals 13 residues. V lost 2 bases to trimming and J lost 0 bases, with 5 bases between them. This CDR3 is CASSFQVNTEAFF. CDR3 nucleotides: TGCGCCAGCAGCTTCCAGGTGAACACTGAAGCTTTCTTT. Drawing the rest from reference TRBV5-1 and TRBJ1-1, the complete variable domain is KAGVTQTPRYLIKTRGQQVTLSCSPISGHRSVSWYQQTPGQGLQFLFEYFSETQRNKGNFPGRFSGRQFSNSRSEMNVSTLELGDSALYLCASSFQVNTEAFFGQGTRLTVV.

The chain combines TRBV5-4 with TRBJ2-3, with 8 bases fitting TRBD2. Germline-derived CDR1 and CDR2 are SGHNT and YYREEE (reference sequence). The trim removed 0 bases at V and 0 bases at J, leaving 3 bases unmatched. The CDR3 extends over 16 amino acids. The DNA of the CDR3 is TGTGCCAGCAGCTTGGGACTAGCGACTAGCACAGATACGCAGTATTTT. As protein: CASSLGLATSTDTQYF. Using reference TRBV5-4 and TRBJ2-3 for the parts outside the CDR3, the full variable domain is ETGVTQSPTHLIKTRGQQVTLRCSSQSGHNTVSWYQQALGQGPQFIFQYYREEENGRGNFPPRFSGLQFPNYSSELNVNALELDDSALYLCASSLGLATSTDTQYFGPGTRLTVL.

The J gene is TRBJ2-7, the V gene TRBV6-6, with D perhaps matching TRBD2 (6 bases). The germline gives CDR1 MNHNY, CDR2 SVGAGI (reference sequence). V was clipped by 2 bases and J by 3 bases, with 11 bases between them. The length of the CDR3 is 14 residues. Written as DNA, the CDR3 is TGTGCCAGCAGTTACAGTCAGGGAGGCTACGAGCAGTACTTC. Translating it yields CASSYSQGGYEQYF.

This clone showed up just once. The CDR3 reads CASSSLAETQYF. CDR3 nucleotides: TGTGCCAGCAGCTCCCTGGCAGAGACCCAGTACTTC. The rearrangement uses TRBV11-2 and TRBJ2-5; D is ambiguous. V was trimmed by 4 bases and J by 4 bases, leaving 7 bases between them. The CDR3 is made up of 12 amino acids. CDR1 and CDR2 from the germline V gene are SGHAT and FQNNGV.

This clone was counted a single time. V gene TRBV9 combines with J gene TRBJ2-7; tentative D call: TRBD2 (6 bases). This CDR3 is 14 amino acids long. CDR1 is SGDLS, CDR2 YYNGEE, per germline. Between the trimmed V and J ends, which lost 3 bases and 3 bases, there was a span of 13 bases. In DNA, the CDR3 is TGTGCCAGCAGCGGGACTAAAGGACACTACGAGCAGTACTTC. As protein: CASSGTKGHYEQYF.

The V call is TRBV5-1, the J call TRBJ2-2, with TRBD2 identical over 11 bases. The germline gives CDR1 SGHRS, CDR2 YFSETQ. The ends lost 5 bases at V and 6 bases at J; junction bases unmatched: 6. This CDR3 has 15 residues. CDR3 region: CASRISGGAPGELFF. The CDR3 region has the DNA TGCGCCAGCAGAATTAGCGGGGGGGCTCCCGGGGAGCTGTTTTTT.

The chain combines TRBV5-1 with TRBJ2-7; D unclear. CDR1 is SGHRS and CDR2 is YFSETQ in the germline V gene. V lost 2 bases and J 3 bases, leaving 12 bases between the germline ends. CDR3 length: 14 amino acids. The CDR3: CASSFISTSYEQYF. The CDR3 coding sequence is TGCGCCAGCAGCTTTATTTCGACAAGCTACGAGCAGTACTTC.

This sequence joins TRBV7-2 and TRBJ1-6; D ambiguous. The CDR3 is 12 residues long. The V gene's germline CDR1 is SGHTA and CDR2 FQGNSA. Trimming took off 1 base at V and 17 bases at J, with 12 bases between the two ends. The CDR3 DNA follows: TGTGCCAGCAGCTTAGAAGGCAGACTGGTCCACTTT. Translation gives CASSLEGRLVHF.

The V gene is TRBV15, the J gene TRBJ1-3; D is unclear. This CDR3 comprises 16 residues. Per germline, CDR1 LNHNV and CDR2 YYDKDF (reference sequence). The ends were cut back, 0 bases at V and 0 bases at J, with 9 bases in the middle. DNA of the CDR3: TGTGCCACCAGCAGAGATCCGGTGAGCTCTGGAAACACCATATATTTT. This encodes CATSRDPVSSGNTIYF.

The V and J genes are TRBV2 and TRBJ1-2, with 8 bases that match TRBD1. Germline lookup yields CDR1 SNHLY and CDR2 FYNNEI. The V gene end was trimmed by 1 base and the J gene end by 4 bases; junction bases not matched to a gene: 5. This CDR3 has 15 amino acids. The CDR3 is CASSEGAGGTYGYTF. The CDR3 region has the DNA TGTGCCAGCAGTGAAGGGGCAGGGGGCACCTATGGCTACACCTTC.

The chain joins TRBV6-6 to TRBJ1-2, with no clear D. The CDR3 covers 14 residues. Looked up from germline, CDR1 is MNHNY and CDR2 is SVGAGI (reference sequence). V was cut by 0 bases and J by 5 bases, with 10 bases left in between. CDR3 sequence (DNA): TGTGCCAGCAGTTACTCGATACAGAGTTATGGCTACACCTTC. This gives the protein CASSYSIQSYGYTF.

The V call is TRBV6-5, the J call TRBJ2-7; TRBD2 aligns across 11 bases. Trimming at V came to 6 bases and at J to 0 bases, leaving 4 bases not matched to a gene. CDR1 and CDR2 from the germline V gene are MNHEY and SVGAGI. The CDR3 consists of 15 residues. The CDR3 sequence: CASSILAGDSYEQYF. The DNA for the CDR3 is TGTGCCAGCAGCATACTAGCGGGGGACTCCTACGAGCAGTACTTC.

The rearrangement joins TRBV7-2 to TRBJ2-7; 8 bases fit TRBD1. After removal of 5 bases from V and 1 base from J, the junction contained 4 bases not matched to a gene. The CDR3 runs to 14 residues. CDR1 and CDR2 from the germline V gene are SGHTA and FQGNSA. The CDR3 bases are TGTGCCAGCAGCCCGGGACAGGCTTCCTACGAGCAGTACTTC. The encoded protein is CASSPGQASYEQYF.

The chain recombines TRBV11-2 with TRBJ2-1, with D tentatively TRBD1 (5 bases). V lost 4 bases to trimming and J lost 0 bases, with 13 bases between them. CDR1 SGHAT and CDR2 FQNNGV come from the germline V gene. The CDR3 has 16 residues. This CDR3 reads CASSYYRIGSYNEQFF. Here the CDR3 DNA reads TGTGCCAGCAGCTACTACAGGATAGGCTCCTACAATGAGCAGTTCTTC. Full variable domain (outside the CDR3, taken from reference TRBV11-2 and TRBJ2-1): EAGVAQSPRYKIIEKRQSVAFWCNPISGHATLYWYQQILGQGPKLLIQFQNNGVVDDSQLPKDRFSAERLKGVDSTLKIQPAKLEDSAVYLCASSYYRIGSYNEQFFGPGTRLTVL.

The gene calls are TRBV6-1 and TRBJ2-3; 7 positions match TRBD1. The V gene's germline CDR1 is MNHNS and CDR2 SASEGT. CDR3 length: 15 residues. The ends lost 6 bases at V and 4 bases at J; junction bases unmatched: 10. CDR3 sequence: CASSLYRGPADTQYF. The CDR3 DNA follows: TGTGCCAGCAGCCTCTACAGGGGCCCCGCAGATACGCAGTATTTT.

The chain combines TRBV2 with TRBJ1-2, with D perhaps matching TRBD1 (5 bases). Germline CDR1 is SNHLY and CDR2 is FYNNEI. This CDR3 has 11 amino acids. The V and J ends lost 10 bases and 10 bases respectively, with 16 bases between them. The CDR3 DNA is TGTGCCACCAGAAGGGGTGAGGTCTACACCTTC. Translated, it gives CATRRGEVYTF.

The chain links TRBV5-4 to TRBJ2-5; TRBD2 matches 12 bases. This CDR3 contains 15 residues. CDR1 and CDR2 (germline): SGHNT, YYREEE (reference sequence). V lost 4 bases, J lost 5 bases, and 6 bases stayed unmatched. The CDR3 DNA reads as TGTGCCAGCAGCCAACGGACTAGCGGGGCCGAGACCCAGTACTTC. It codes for CASSQRTSGAETQYF.

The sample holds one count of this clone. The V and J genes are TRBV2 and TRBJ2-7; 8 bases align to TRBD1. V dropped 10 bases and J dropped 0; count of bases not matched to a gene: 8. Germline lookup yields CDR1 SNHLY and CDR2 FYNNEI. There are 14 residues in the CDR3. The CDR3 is CATRDRRLSYEQYF. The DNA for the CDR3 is TGTGCCACGCGGGACAGGAGACTCTCCTACGAGCAGTACTTC.

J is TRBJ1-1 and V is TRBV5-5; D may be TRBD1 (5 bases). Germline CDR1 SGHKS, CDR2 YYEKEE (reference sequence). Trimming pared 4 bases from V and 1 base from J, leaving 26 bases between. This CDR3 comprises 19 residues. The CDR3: CASSPWVTGPSGSNTEAFF. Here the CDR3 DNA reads TGTGCCAGCAGCCCTTGGGTTACAGGTCCTTCCGGGTCGAACACTGAAGCTTTCTTT.

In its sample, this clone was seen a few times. The CDR3 region is CASSPVLNYGYTF. The CDR3 DNA reads as TGTGCCAGCAGCCCAGTTTTGAACTATGGCTACACCTTC. The chain is built from TRBV6-1 and TRBJ1-2; unclear D gene. Trimming left V 6 bases short and J 2 bases short, with 10 bases between. Per germline, CDR1 MNHNS and CDR2 SASEGT. This CDR3 region has 13 residues.

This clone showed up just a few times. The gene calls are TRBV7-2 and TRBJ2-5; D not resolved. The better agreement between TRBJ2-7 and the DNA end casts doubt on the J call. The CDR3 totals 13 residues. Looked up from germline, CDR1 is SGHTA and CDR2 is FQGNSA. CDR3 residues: CASSLVGVYEQYF. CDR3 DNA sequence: TGTGCCAGCAGCTTAGTCGGAGTCTACGAGCAGTACTTC.

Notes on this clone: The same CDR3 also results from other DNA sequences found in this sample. DNA of the CDR3: TGTGCCAGCAGCTTAGACCGGGACTATGGCTACACCTTC. It specifies CASSLDRDYGYTF. The rearrangement joins TRBV5-6 to TRBJ1-2; D call uncertain. CDR3 size: 13 residues. The V end was cut by 2 bases, the J end by 3 bases, with 8 bases between. Germline CDR1 is SGHDT and CDR2 is YYEEEE.

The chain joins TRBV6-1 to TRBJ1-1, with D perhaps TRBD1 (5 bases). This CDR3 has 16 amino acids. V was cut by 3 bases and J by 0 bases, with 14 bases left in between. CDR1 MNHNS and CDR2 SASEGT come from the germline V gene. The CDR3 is CASSERQTAVNTEAFF. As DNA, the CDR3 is TGTGCCAGCAGTGAGAGACAGACGGCCGTGAACACTGAAGCTTTCTTT.

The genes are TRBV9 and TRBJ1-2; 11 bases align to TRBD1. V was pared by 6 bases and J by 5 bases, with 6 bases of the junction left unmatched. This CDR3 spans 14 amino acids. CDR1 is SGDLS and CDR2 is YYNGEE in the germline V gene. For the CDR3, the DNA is TGTGCCAGCAACCTTGGACAGGGGGCGTATGGCTACACCTTC. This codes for CASNLGQGAYGYTF.

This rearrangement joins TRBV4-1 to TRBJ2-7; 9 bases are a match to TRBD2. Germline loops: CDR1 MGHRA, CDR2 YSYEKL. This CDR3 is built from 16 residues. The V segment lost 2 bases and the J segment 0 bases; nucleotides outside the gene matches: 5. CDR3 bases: TGCGCCAGCAGCCAACGGACTAGCGTCACCTCCTACGAGCAGTACTTC. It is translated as CASSQRTSVTSYEQYF.

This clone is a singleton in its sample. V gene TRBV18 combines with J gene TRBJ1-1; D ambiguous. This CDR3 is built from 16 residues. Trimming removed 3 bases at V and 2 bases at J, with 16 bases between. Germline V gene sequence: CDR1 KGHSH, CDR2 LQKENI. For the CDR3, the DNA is TGTGCCAGCTCACCTATGCGGCAGAACCTAAACACTGAAGCTTTCTTT. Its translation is CASSPMRQNLNTEAFF.